These T cell receptor beta chains were read from a single sample in a study of T cell changes during pregnancy in multiple sclerosis. Clones were read by immunoSEQ multiplex PCR, and TCRdb kept only the in-frame ones, dropping some. This table holds 65,000 to 85,000 clones, 92% found once. Sequencing used peripheral blood, obtained after pregnancy. These receptor sequences come from a female donor with multiple sclerosis, enrolled in a pregnancy study. Each CDR3 is given with its conserved first and last residue.

len: 16
v_gene: TRBV6-5
j_gene: TRBJ2-5
CDR3aa: CASSYSIMTGEETQYF

len: 14
v_gene: TRBV18
j_gene: TRBJ1-2
CDR3aa: CASSGQGAVYGYTF

len: 13
v_gene: TRBV6-1
j_gene: TRBJ1-4
CDR3aa: CASSETGDEKLFF

len: 13
v_gene: TRBV6-5
j_gene: TRBJ2-3
CDR3aa: CASRGTGIDTQYF

len: 16
v_gene: TRBV7-2
j_gene: TRBJ2-3
CDR3aa: CASSLGVSGRADTQYF

len: 16
v_gene: TRBV6-6
j_gene: TRBJ2-5
CDR3aa: CASSSASGGGKETQYF

len: 18
v_gene: TRBV4-3
j_gene: TRBJ2-1
CDR3aa: CASSHFPRRQSSYNEQFF

len: 14
v_gene: TRBV11-3
j_gene: TRBJ1-1
CDR3aa: CASSLTGQGTEAFF

len: 15
v_gene: TRBV4-1
j_gene: TRBJ2-7
CDR3aa: CASSHRPARGYEQYF

len: 14
v_gene: TRBV5-1
j_gene: TRBJ1-1
CDR3aa: CASSLRDRGTEAFF

len: 15
v_gene: TRBV7-2
j_gene: TRBJ2-3
CDR3aa: CASSPPSGTTDTQYF

len: 13
v_gene: TRBV18
j_gene: TRBJ1-1
CDR3aa: CASSQGEDTEAFF

len: 13
v_gene: TRBV18
j_gene: TRBJ1-2
CDR3aa: CASSLNHILGYTF

len: 15
v_gene: TRBV28
j_gene: TRBJ1-5
CDR3aa: CASSGDKTHNQPQHF

len: 17
v_gene: TRBV19
j_gene: TRBJ1-3
CDR3aa: CASSSYSGTTSGNTIYF

len: 14
v_gene: TRBV10-1
j_gene: TRBJ2-3
CDR3aa: CASSERGSSDTQYF

len: 14
v_gene: TRBV28
j_gene: TRBJ1-4
CDR3aa: CASRGADREEKLFF

len: 13
v_gene: TRBV10-1
j_gene: TRBJ2-5
CDR3aa: CASGPGTEETQYF

len: 14
v_gene: TRBV5-1
j_gene: TRBJ1-5
CDR3aa: CASSLGTGGQPQHF

len: 20
v_gene: TRBV27
j_gene: TRBJ2-1
CDR3aa: CASSAYPRLAAGLVYNEQFF

len: 15
v_gene: TRBV10-3
j_gene: TRBJ2-7
CDR3aa: CAISDHKTSSYEQYF

len: 15
v_gene: TRBV7-3
j_gene: TRBJ2-1
CDR3aa: CASSAHSGNYNEQFF

len: 16
v_gene: TRBV2
j_gene: TRBJ2-5
CDR3aa: CASSERTGWEAETQYF

len: 16
v_gene: TRBV30
j_gene: TRBJ2-3
CDR3aa: CAWSGLWTRAADTQYF

len: 12
v_gene: TRBV28
j_gene: TRBJ1-3
CDR3aa: CSSGGSGNTIYF

len: 15
v_gene: TRBV7-2
j_gene: TRBJ2-7
CDR3aa: CASSLQTGETYEQYF

len: 16
v_gene: TRBV6-1
j_gene: TRBJ2-2
CDR3aa: CASSGPGLAGPGELFF

len: 17
v_gene: TRBV13
j_gene: TRBJ2-1
CDR3aa: CASSLTSGRAWYNEQFF

len: 12
v_gene: TRBV5-1
j_gene: TRBJ2-2
CDR3aa: CASSFLTGELFF

len: 19
v_gene: TRBV7-2
j_gene: TRBJ2-3
CDR3aa: CASSRGSTVIAVSTDTQYF

len: 14
v_gene: TRBV30
j_gene: TRBJ2-1
CDR3aa: CAWTLLSSYNEQFF

len: 13
v_gene: TRBV9
j_gene: TRBJ1-2
CDR3aa: CASSLGETYGYTF

len: 17
v_gene: TRBV10-1
j_gene: TRBJ2-1
CDR3aa: CASRAGEQGRFYNEQFF

len: 13
v_gene: TRBV30
j_gene: TRBJ1-5
CDR3aa: CAWSGREDQPQHF

len: 14
v_gene: TRBV7-9
j_gene: TRBJ1-1
CDR3aa: CASSLGAVSTEAFF

len: 14
v_gene: TRBV5-1
j_gene: TRBJ2-3
CDR3aa: CASSLMAGTDTQYF

len: 15
v_gene: TRBV28
j_gene: TRBJ2-7
CDR3aa: CASSSGQYYSYEQYF

len: 16
v_gene: TRBV19
j_gene: TRBJ1-5
CDR3aa: CASSGQRTYSNQPQHF

len: 12
v_gene: TRBV2
j_gene: TRBJ2-7
CDR3aa: CASHQTRSEQYF

len: 14
v_gene: TRBV18
j_gene: TRBJ1-2
CDR3aa: CASSPRDSLYGYTF

len: 17
v_gene: TRBV7-9
j_gene: TRBJ2-1
CDR3aa: CASSLPEGLHSYNEQFF

len: 16
v_gene: TRBV18
j_gene: TRBJ2-7
CDR3aa: CASSPPGTPVVYEQYF

len: 13
v_gene: TRBV30
j_gene: TRBJ2-3
CDR3aa: CAFAGPAGDTQYF

len: 15
v_gene: TRBV7-9
j_gene: TRBJ1-3
CDR3aa: CASSLGGTAGNTIYF